This TCR beta chain was recorded in a study of shared clonotypes between healthy human individuals. Overall study context: There were three CD4 naive, three CD4 memory, two CD8 naive and one CD8 memory plates per donor.

General study findings and limits: Non-shared clonotypes were found to have lower generation probabilities than the clonotypes that were shared by all four of the sorted-subset donors. Some naive CD4 clonotypes, approximately 4.5%, turned up in common across a handful of donors.

Comment on this clone: Its antigen is unidentified.

Naive CD8 isolation took CD45RO-negative cells positively selected for CCR7 and excluded terminally differentiated effector memory CD45RA+ cells. Profiling relied on immunoSEQ multiplex PCR, and the TCRdb table lists in-frame clones only, not all of them. The sample lists 800,000 or so clones, roughly 96% seen once, with around 0.25% in the top ten. Sequenced sample: naive CD8+ T cells sorted from blood. The origin of this receptor is a man aged 25-40 years in good health.

The CDR3 DNA is TGCGCCAGCAGCCAAGACGGTAGCGGGAGGTTCAATGAGCAGTTCTTC. Protein product: CASSQDGSGRFNEQFF. This chain uses TRBV4-1 with TRBJ2-1; TRBD2 matches 10 bases. The V gene's germline CDR1 is MGHRA and CDR2 YSYEKL. Trimming at V came to 0 bases and at J to 6 bases, leaving 5 bases not matched to a gene. The CDR3 consists of 16 residues.